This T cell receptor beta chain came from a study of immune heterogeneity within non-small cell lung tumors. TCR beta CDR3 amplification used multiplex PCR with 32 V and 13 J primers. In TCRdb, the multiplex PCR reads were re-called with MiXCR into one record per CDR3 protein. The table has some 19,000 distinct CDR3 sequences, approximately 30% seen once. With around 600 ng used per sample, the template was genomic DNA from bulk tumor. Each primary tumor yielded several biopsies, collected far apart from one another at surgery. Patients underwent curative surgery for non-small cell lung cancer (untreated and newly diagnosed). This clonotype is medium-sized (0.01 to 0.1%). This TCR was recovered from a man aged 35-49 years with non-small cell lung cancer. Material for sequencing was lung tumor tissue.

In DNA, the CDR3 is TGTGCCAGCAGTACCTATTCGAGGAATGAAAAACTGTTTTTT. It is translated as CASSTYSRNEKLFF. The chain uses TRBV12-3 or TRBV12-4 and TRBJ1-4; D unclear. Deletions cut 5 bases from V and 5 bases from J, with 12 bases between. The CDR3 is 14 residues long.